This entry lists 16 T cell receptor beta chains sequenced from one sample in a study of blood T cells in healthy people across ages. With a J-beta primer mix and a sample-barcoded 5' primer, a second PCR ran 7 to 11 cycles. TCRdb re-derived calls from the 5' RACE reads in MiXCR, one entry per CDR3 protein. The repertoire holds around 870,000 distinct CDR3 sequences, with 25% to 30% as singletons. Sequenced sample: blood. These receptor sequences come from an elderly woman in good health.

This clonotype appeared a few times. The V gene is TRBV7-2, the J gene TRBJ2-5; 8 nucleotides align to TRBD2. Losses at the gene ends were 4 bases for V and 2 bases for J; bases not matched to a gene: 12. The germline CDR1 and CDR2 sequences are SGHTA and FQGNSA. The CDR3 runs to 17 residues. The CDR3 sequence is CASSSGRGGTRQETQYF. CDR3 in DNA: TGTGCCAGCAGCTCAGGTCGGGGGGGTACGCGTCAAGAGACCCAGTACTTC.

This clonotype was detected a few times. The CDR3: CASSVDIGVGTEAFF. In nucleotides, the CDR3 is TGTGCCAGCAGCGTAGATATAGGGGTGGGCACTGAAGCTTTCTTT. The V gene is TRBV9, the J gene TRBJ1-1, with D tentatively TRBD1 (5 bases). The length of the CDR3 is 15 residues. V lost 0 bases, J lost 4 bases, and 13 bases lay in between. CDR1 SGDLS and CDR2 YYNGEE come from the germline V gene.

The genes are TRBV3-1 and TRBJ2-1; D possibly corresponds to TRBD2 (6 bases). The germline V and J ends were trimmed by 4 bases and 13 bases, with 20 bases remaining between them. From germline, CDR1 is LGHDT and CDR2 YNNKEL (reference sequence). There are 14 residues in the CDR3. The CDR3, as DNA: TGTGCCAGCAGCCTAACGGGGGTCCAAGAGACCCAGTTCTTC. Translation: CASSLTGVQETQFF.

This clonotype was seen repeatedly, ten times or more. The V gene is TRBV7-2, the J gene TRBJ1-6; D possibly corresponds to TRBD1 (6 bases). The CDR3 has 15 amino acids. V lost 5 bases to trimming and J lost 7 bases, with 15 bases between them. Per the germline V gene, CDR1 is SGHTA and CDR2 is FQGNSA. The CDR3 nucleotides are TGTGCCAGCAGCCCAACCCCAGGGGTGAATTCACCCCTCCACTTT. Translated: CASSPTPGVNSPLHF.

This clonotype was counted ten times or more. The chain links TRBV12-3 or TRBV12-4 to TRBJ1-2; D is undetermined. Trimming left V 5 bases short and J 4 bases short, with 11 bases between. CDR3 size: 13 residues. The CDR3 sequence: CASSEAGGYGYTF. As DNA, the CDR3 is TGTGCCAGCAGTGAAGCGGGAGGCTATGGCTACACCTTC.

This rearrangement joins TRBV20-1 to TRBJ1-6, with D perhaps TRBD1 (5 bases). CDR1 is DFQATT, CDR2 SNEGSKA, per germline (reference sequence). V lost 3 bases to trimming and J lost 10 bases, with 22 bases between them. The CDR3 sequence is 16 residues long. CDR3 bases: TGCAGTGCTAGGGACGGGGGGTCTGAACTTCGGTCACCCCTCCACTTT. This encodes CSARDGGSELRSPLHF.

The chain has TRBV5-1 and TRBJ2-1; 11 nucleotides line up with TRBD2. Germline loops: CDR1 SGHRS, CDR2 YFSETQ. V was pared by 3 bases and J by 9 bases, with 8 bases of the junction left unmatched. The CDR3 spans 15 residues. CDR3 residues: CASSSRVAGGVEQFF. CDR3 in DNA: TGCGCCAGCAGCTCCCGCGTAGCGGGAGGGGTTGAGCAGTTCTTC.

On this clonotype itself: It may be a read error: a sequence one base away is much more abundant. This sequence joins TRBV4-3 and TRBJ1-4; unclear D gene. The CDR3 covers 14 residues. Germline V gene data show CDR1 as LGHNA and CDR2 as YSLEER. CDR3 sequence: CASSQDGFGEKLVF. CDR3 coding DNA: TGCGCCAGCAGCCAAGACGGGTTTGGTGAAAAACTGGTTTTT.

This clonotype was seen many times. The rearrangement links TRBV7-2 to TRBJ2-7; either TRBD1 or TRBD2 may fit D (6 bases each). The CDR3 is made up of 15 amino acids. Germline-derived CDR1 and CDR2 are SGHTA and FQGNSA. Trimming stripped 1 base from V and 5 bases from J, with 15 bases between. The CDR3 DNA is TGTGCCAGCAGCTTAGTCGGGGGCGCGGTTAACGAGCAGTACTTC. Its translation: CASSLVGGAVNEQYF.

About this clonotype itself: This may be a read error, as it is one base from a much larger clone. The conserved closing phenylalanine or tryptophan is absent in this CDR3, likely reflecting a read error. The J gene is TRBJ1-6, the V gene TRBV7-9; D ambiguous. The CDR3 length is 11 residues. Germline CDR1 is SEHNR and CDR2 is FQNEAQ (reference sequence). The V gene lost 4 bases and the J gene lost 10 bases, with 5 bases spanning the gap. CDR3 in DNA: TGTGCCAGCAGCTCGGGATCACCCCTCCACTGT. Its translation: CASSSGSPLHC.

This clonotype was detected ten times or more. This rearrangement joins TRBV4-2 to TRBJ1-1; the D gene is possibly TRBD1 (6 bases). Trimming stripped 1 base from V and 1 base from J, with 13 bases between. CDR3 length: 16 amino acids. Germline V gene lookup returns CDR1 LGHNA and CDR2 YNFKEQ. The CDR3 protein is CASSQGVGGANTEAFF. The CDR3 region has the DNA TGTGCCAGCAGCCAAGGGGTAGGGGGGGCGAACACTGAAGCTTTCTTT.

This clonotype has a handful of counts. This may arise from a read error, as a much more abundant clone is one base away. The rearrangement links TRBV5-1 to TRBJ2-7; D unclear. The CDR3 sequence is 14 residues long. Germline V gene sequence: CDR1 SGHRS, CDR2 YFSETQ. DNA of the CDR3: TGCGCCAGCGGCTTGGTCCAAGGCGGACACGAGCAGTACTTC. It specifies CASGLVQGGHEQYF.

Comment on this clonotype: This may be a read error, as it is one base from a much larger clone. V is TRBV20-1 and J is TRBJ2-7; 10 nucleotides agree with TRBD2. CDR1 is DFQATT, CDR2 SNEGSKA, per germline (reference sequence). This CDR3 is 12 amino acids long. Here the CDR3 DNA reads TGCAGTGCCCCGACTAGCGGGTACGAGCACTACTTC. It translates to CSAPTSGYEHYF.

As regards this clonotype: A read error may explain this, as a much larger clone is one base away. The J gene is TRBJ2-5, the V gene TRBV7-6, with D unresolved. The end of the DNA fits TRBJ2-7 better, so the J call may be wrong. CDR1 and CDR2 (germline): SGHVS, FNYEAQ. CDR3 length: 13 residues. The CDR3 is CASSLPSRIEQYF. DNA of the CDR3: TGTGCCAGCAGCTTACCGAGCAGGATCGAGCAGTACTTC.

This clonotype was seen many times. The CDR3 DNA reads TGTGCCACCAGCAGTATACAGGGGGCCTACGAGCAGTACTTC. It encodes CATSSIQGAYEQYF. This chain uses TRBV15 with TRBJ2-7, with TRBD1 matching over 8 bases. Trimming cost V 3 bases and J 2 bases; bases outside gene matches: 3. From germline, CDR1 is LNHNV and CDR2 YYDKDF (reference sequence). The CDR3 totals 14 residues.

In its sample, this clonotype was seen many times. This chain links TRBV4-2 with TRBJ2-1; D is unresolved. V was cut by 0 bases and J by 2 bases, with 11 bases left in between. CDR3 size: 16 residues. Per germline, CDR1 LGHNA and CDR2 YNFKEQ. For the CDR3, the DNA is TGTGCCAGCAGCCAAGATGTGGGTACAACCTACAATGAGCAGTTCTTC. Protein sequence: CASSQDVGTTYNEQFF.